This TCR beta chain was captured in a study of early T cells in non-severe SARS-CoV-2 infection. For the study at large: Sequencing was performed on bulk RNA from unsorted whole blood, leaving chains unpaired.

The V and J ends lost 0 bases and 0 bases respectively, with 12 bases between them. CDR1 and CDR2 from the germline V gene are SGHRS and YFSETQ. This CDR3 is 16 amino acids long. Regarding the study as a whole: Using VDJdb, the matching emphasized anti-spike CD8 responses while missing private and CD4 specificities.

Individual cDNA molecules were tagged with unique molecular identifiers, the study reported. TCRdb analysed the 5' RACE reads with MiXCR anew, one entry per CDR3 protein. The table lists approximately 90,000 distinct CDR3 sequences, 16% of them singletons. About this clonotype: What it binds is not known.

The rearrangement links TRBV5-1 to TRBJ1-1; a weak D match, TRBD1 (5 bases). The sequencing here drew on whole blood, taken at baseline. The receptor was isolated from an adult who was a healthcare worker with PCR-confirmed SARS-CoV-2 infection or an uninfected control (not recorded which). CDR3 residues: CASSLVGTVMNTEAFF. The DNA of the CDR3 is TGCGCCAGCAGCTTGGTCGGGACGGTTATGAACACTGAAGCTTTCTTT.